One sample yielded the 10 T cell receptor beta chains listed below, sequenced in a study of T cell responses to AZD1222 COVID-19 vaccine. TCRdb keeps only in-frame clones here, not all; method: immunoSEQ multiplex PCR. The sample lists 130,000 to 150,000 clones; under 95% were seen once. The sample in question was peripheral blood, obtained on day 0 of AZD1222 vaccination. These receptors all come from an adult in good health.

The CDR3 DNA reads TGTGCCAGCAGACCCGGGACTAGCGGGTCCTACGAGCAGTACTTC. This gives the protein CASRPGTSGSYEQYF. The chain combines TRBV3-1 (or the pseudogene TRBV3-2) with TRBJ2-7; 12 nucleotides align to TRBD2. The CDR3 is 15 residues long. Germline CDR1 and CDR2: LGHDT and YNNKEL (reference sequence). V trimming: 6 bases; J trimming: 1 base; junction bases outside the gene matches: 4.

The gene calls are TRBV28 and TRBJ1-5; D is perhaps TRBD1 (5 bases). The CDR3 runs to 21 residues. CDR1 and CDR2 (germline): MDHEN, SYDVKM. Between the trimmed V and J ends, which lost 2 bases and 0 bases, there was a span of 26 bases. DNA for the CDR3: TGTGCCAGCAGTTTAGGCTTTACGCAGACAGCATACGGGCTTAGCAATCAGCCCCAGCATTTT. Protein: CASSLGFTQTAYGLSNQPQHF.

This clone came up once. The chain couples TRBV2 to TRBJ2-5; 10 bases agree with TRBD1. The CDR3 has 13 residues. With 6 bases clipped from V and 3 bases from J, the junction kept 1 base outside the gene matches. Germline assignment: CDR1 SNHLY and CDR2 FYNNEI. In DNA, the CDR3 is TGTGCCAGCAGGGGGACAGGGGAAGAGACCCAGTACTTC. This sequence encodes CASRGTGEETQYF.

This chain joins TRBV6-2 or TRBV6-3 and TRBJ1-1; D gene unclear. CDR3 size: 14 residues. V was cut by 4 bases and J by 1 base, with 10 bases left in between. Germline assignment: CDR1 MNHEY and CDR2 SVGEGT. CDR3 coding DNA: TGTGCCAGCAGTTTCGGTACAAAGAACACTGAAGCTTTCTTT. Translating it yields CASSFGTKNTEAFF.

This CDR3 is CASRKRGAGGSYEQFF. The CDR3 DNA follows: TGTGCAAGTCGCAAGCGGGGCGCAGGGGGCTCGTATGAGCAGTTCTTC. The J gene is TRBJ2-1, the V gene TRBV12-2; TRBD1 is taken as the D call from the table, unchecked against the DNA. TRBV12-2 is a pseudogene segment. The CDR3 has 16 residues.

The chain employs TRBV28 and TRBJ2-7, with D unresolved. V was trimmed by 3 bases and J by 6 bases, leaving 18 bases between them. The CDR3 has 15 residues. The germline V gene encodes CDR1 MDHEN and CDR2 SYDVKM. As DNA, the CDR3 is TGTGCCAGCAGTTTGATAGGGTTCGATCCTTCCGAGCAGTACTTC. Translation: CASSLIGFDPSEQYF. The full variable domain, completed using reference TRBV28 and TRBJ2-7, is DVKVTQSSRYLVKRTGEKVFLECVQDMDHENMFWYRQDPGLGLRLIYFSYDVKMKEKGDIPEGYSVSREKKERFSLILESASTNQTSMYLCASSLIGFDPSEQYFGPGTRLTVT.

The rearrangement uses TRBV7-3 and TRBJ2-3; TRBD2 agrees at 9 bases. CDR1 and CDR2 (germline): SGHTA, FQGTGA. V lost 5 bases and J lost 2; bases outside the gene matches: 5. The CDR3 is 15 residues long. CDR3 nucleotides: TGTGCCAGCAGCCCGAGGACTAGCGCCACAGATACGCAGTATTTT. Amino acids: CASSPRTSATDTQYF.

The rearrangement joins TRBV27 to TRBJ1-4, with 10 bases fitting TRBD1. Germline V CDR1 and CDR2: MNHEY, SMNVEV (reference sequence). The CDR3 runs 14 residues. V lost 5 bases and J lost 7; bases outside the gene matches: 4. The CDR3 DNA is TGTGCCAGCAGTATTGACAGGGGGCTTGAAAAACTGTTTTTT. Protein product: CASSIDRGLEKLFF.

The sample holds one count of this clone. The chain employs TRBV9 and TRBJ2-2; D might be TRBD2 (5 bases). There are 14 residues in the CDR3. The V gene lost 7 bases and the J gene lost 6 bases, with 16 bases spanning the gap. Germline loops: CDR1 SGDLS, CDR2 YYNGEE. CDR3 coding DNA: TGTGCCAGCCGCAAGTATCCAGCGGCCGGGGAGCTGTTTTTT. It specifies CASRKYPAAGELFF.

The chain is built from TRBV18 and TRBJ1-3; 9 bases line up with TRBD1. This CDR3 is 18 amino acids long. The V gene end was trimmed by 3 bases and the J gene end by 0 bases; junction bases not matched to a gene: 9. Germline loops: CDR1 KGHSH, CDR2 LQKENI. The CDR3 sequence is CASSPSTGGRLSGNTIYF. Here the CDR3 DNA reads TGTGCCAGCTCACCTTCGACAGGGGGGCGCCTCTCTGGAAACACCATATATTTT. The full variable domain, in which reference TRBV18 and TRBJ1-3 provide the parts outside the CDR3, is NAGVMQNPRHLVRRRGQEARLRCSPMKGHSHVYWYRQLPEEGLKFMVYLQKENIIDESGMPKERFSAEFPKEGPSILRIQQVVRGDSAAYFCASSPSTGGRLSGNTIYFGEGSWLTVV.